This entry lists 21 T cell receptor beta chains sequenced from one sample in a study of T-cell reconstitution after alpha-beta-depleted transplantation in children. As it was prepared, the TCRbeta library received unique molecular identifiers. TCRdb analysed the PCR reads with MiXCR anew, one entry per CDR3 protein. The data hold hundreds of thousands of distinct CDR3 sequences, with 20% to 25% observed a single time. Sequencing was performed on PBMCs, mostly from graft donor cells, taken 360 days after TCRalphabeta/CD19-depleted stem cell transplant. The source of these receptors is a boy less than two years old who had a stem cell transplant for acute myeloid leukemia, so the T cells may come from the graft donor.

The rearrangement links TRBV27 to TRBJ2-2; 9 nucleotides line up with TRBD1. The CDR3 runs to 14 residues. CDR1 MNHEY and CDR2 SMNVEV come from the germline V gene (reference sequence). V was pared by 6 bases and J by 7 bases, with 6 bases of the junction left unmatched. In DNA, the CDR3 is TGTGCCAGCAGATGGGACAGGGCGAGCGGGGAGCTGTTTTTT. Translated, it gives CASRWDRASGELFF.

J is TRBJ2-7 and V is TRBV12-3 or TRBV12-4; D gene ambiguous. V shed 3 bases and J shed 4 bases, with 7 bases lying between them. The CDR3 length is 12 residues. In DNA form, the CDR3 reads TGTGCCAGCAGTTTCTCCCTTTACGAGCAGTACGTC. It encodes CASSFSLYEQYV.

This sequence joins TRBV6-5 and TRBJ2-3; D could derive from TRBD1 or TRBD2 (5 bases each). Looked up from germline, CDR1 is MNHEY and CDR2 is SVGAGI. CDR3 size: 15 residues. Trimming shortened V by 0 bases and J by 1 base, and 8 bases separated the two germline ends. This chain's CDR3 is CASSYSRDGTDTQYF. Written as DNA, the CDR3 is TGTGCCAGCAGTTACTCCAGGGACGGCACAGATACGCAGTATTTT.

This clonotype was seen many times. The DNA for the CDR3 is TGTGCCAGCAGTTACCAGGCAACCAGGTCCTACAATGAGCAGTTCTTC. It is translated as CASSYQATRSYNEQFF. V is TRBV6-5 and J is TRBJ2-1; D gene uncertain. This CDR3 spans 16 amino acids. The germline CDR1 and CDR2 sequences are MNHEY and SVGAGI. Deletions cut 2 bases from V and 1 base from J, with 12 bases between.

The gene calls are TRBV20-1 and TRBJ1-5; D is undetermined. The ends were cut back, 2 bases at V and 5 bases at J, with 13 bases in the middle. The CDR3 sequence is 14 residues long. Germline values: CDR1 DFQATT, CDR2 SNEGSKA (reference sequence). CDR3 DNA sequence: TGCAGTGCTAGATCTGTCACGGAAGATCAGCCCCAGCATTTT. This encodes CSARSVTEDQPQHF.

V is TRBV12-3 or TRBV12-4 and J is TRBJ2-3; 7 nucleotides match TRBD1. With 5 bases clipped from V and 2 bases from J, the junction kept 7 bases outside the gene matches. This CDR3 comprises 15 residues. CDR3 coding DNA: TGTGCCAGCAGTCGACAGGGAGTGTTCACAGATACGCAGTATTTT. This translates into CASSRQGVFTDTQYF.

This clonotype was counted ten times or more. The rearrangement joins TRBV10-2 to TRBJ2-5, with 10 positions matching TRBD2. The CDR3 sequence is 15 residues long. Germline CDR1 reads WSHSY; CDR2 reads SAAADI. The J segment lost 2 bases and the V segment lost 2 bases, leaving 2 bases of the junction unmatched. The CDR3 bases are TGCGCCAGCAGTGAGACTAGCGGGGTGCAAGAGACCCAGTACTTC. The encoded protein is CASSETSGVQETQYF.

This clonotype was recorded many times. The rearrangement uses TRBV20-1 and TRBJ2-3; tentatively, D is TRBD1 or TRBD2 (6 bases each). V was clipped by 0 bases and J by 3 bases, with 10 bases between them. Germline CDR1 is DFQATT and CDR2 is SNEGSKA (reference sequence). The CDR3 runs to 14 residues. CDR3 sequence: CSAREGGRTDTQYF. For the CDR3, the DNA is TGCAGTGCTAGAGAGGGGGGCAGAACAGATACGCAGTATTTT.

This clonotype was recorded a few times. The gene calls are TRBV18 and TRBJ2-7; D uncertain. CDR1 is KGHSH, CDR2 LQKENI, per germline. The CDR3 is 15 residues long. The V gene lost 2 bases and the J gene lost 5 bases, with 16 bases spanning the gap. The CDR3: CASSPSYLEVDEQYF. CDR3 nucleotides: TGTGCCAGCTCACCAAGTTACCTCGAAGTGGACGAGCAGTACTTC.

This clonotype came up a few times. J is TRBJ2-5 and V is TRBV20-1, with 16 bases matching TRBD2. Trimming cost V 4 bases and J 5 bases; bases outside gene matches: 7. The CDR3 sequence is 16 residues long. CDR1 and CDR2 (germline): DFQATT, SNEGSKA (reference sequence). CDR3 in DNA: TGCAGTGCTACCGGGACTAGCGGGGGGGCCTGGGAGACCCAGTACTTC. It encodes CSATGTSGGAWETQYF.

This chain links TRBV6-1 with TRBJ1-1, with 7 positions matching TRBD1. Losses at the gene ends were 3 bases for V and 5 bases for J; bases not matched to a gene: 3. Germline CDR1 and CDR2: MNHNS and SASEGT. The CDR3 spans 13 residues. CDR3 amino acids: CASSDRGWTEAFF. The CDR3 coding sequence is TGTGCCAGCAGTGACAGGGGGTGGACTGAAGCTTTCTTT.

The table lists this clonotype with a few counts. This rearrangement joins TRBV28 to TRBJ2-7; perhaps TRBD1 as D (5 bases). The germline gives CDR1 MDHEN, CDR2 SYDVKM. Trimming removed 5 bases at V and 1 base at J, with 12 bases between. The CDR3 has 14 residues. The CDR3, as DNA: TGTGCCAGCAGTCCCCCGGACACTTCCTACGAGCAGTACGTC. Its protein is CASSPPDTSYEQYV.

The rearrangement joins TRBV6-2 or TRBV6-3 to TRBJ1-1, with 8 bases identical to TRBD1. Germline V CDR1 and CDR2: MNHEY, SVGEGT. The CDR3 runs to 14 residues. The trim removed 10 bases at V and 5 bases at J, leaving 12 bases unmatched. The CDR3: CATIPDRVVTEAFF. The CDR3 DNA follows: TGTGCCACCATCCCGGACAGGGTGGTGACTGAAGCTTTCTTT.

The J gene is TRBJ2-3, the V gene TRBV5-1; D is perhaps TRBD2 (6 bases). V lost 4 bases to trimming and J lost 2 bases, with 17 bases between them. The CDR3 length is 16 residues. Germline lookup yields CDR1 SGHRS and CDR2 YFSETQ. CDR3 bases: TGCGCCAGCAGCCTTAGAGGGACTCCGACCACAGATACGCAGTATTTT. Its translation is CASSLRGTPTTDTQYF.

This clonotype came up once. This chain connects TRBV7-9 to TRBJ1-3; TRBD1 might be the D (5 bases). The V gene's germline CDR1 is SEHNR and CDR2 FQNEAQ (reference sequence). The CDR3 is made up of 17 amino acids. Trimming removed 5 bases at V and 2 bases at J, with 19 bases between. The CDR3 nucleotides read TGTGCCAGCAGCAGAGAGAGGGGACTGATTCCTGGAAACACCATATATTTT. Protein sequence: CASSRERGLIPGNTIYF.

This clonotype occurred many times. The chain recombines TRBV12-3 or TRBV12-4 with TRBJ2-3, with D hard to call. Trimming removed 3 bases from V and 4 bases from J, with 5 bases in between. This CDR3 has 12 residues. The chain's CDR3 is CASSFSADTQYF. The CDR3 DNA is TGTGCCAGCAGTTTTTCCGCAGATACGCAGTATTTT.

J is TRBJ2-7 and V is TRBV3-1; unclear D gene. Trimming removed 0 bases at V and 5 bases at J, with 8 bases between. Germline CDR1 LGHDT, CDR2 YNNKEL (reference sequence). CDR3 length: 13 amino acids. CDR3 DNA sequence: TGTGCCAGCAGCCAAGAAGATTTCGACGAGCAGTACTTC. Its protein product is CASSQEDFDEQYF.

This clonotype was counted only a few times. This rearrangement joins TRBV29-1 to TRBJ1-3; tentatively, D is TRBD1 (6 bases). Deletions cut 6 bases from V and 2 bases from J, with 11 bases between. Germline CDR1 is SQVTM and CDR2 is ANQGSEA. This CDR3 has 13 residues. CDR3 loop: CSVKQGPGNTIYF. CDR3 bases: TGCAGCGTAAAACAGGGCCCTGGAAACACCATATATTTT.

The V call is TRBV5-4, the J call TRBJ1-6, with D perhaps matching TRBD1 (6 bases). Germline assignment: CDR1 SGHNT and CDR2 YYREEE (reference sequence). The CDR3 runs to 16 residues. The V gene lost 3 bases and the J gene lost 7 bases, with 17 bases spanning the gap. CDR3 amino acids: CASSSGRGARNSPLHF. The CDR3 DNA reads TGTGCCAGCAGCTCCGGGAGGGGGGCGCGCAATTCACCCCTCCACTTT.

The genes are TRBV2 and TRBJ2-2, with 10 bases identical to TRBD2. This CDR3 region has 18 residues. Germline assignment: CDR1 SNHLY and CDR2 FYNNEI. V gave up 7 bases and J gave up 4 bases; unmatched junction bases: 15. The CDR3 nucleotides are TGTGCCAGCAATTGGTTTGCCATAGCGGGGGGCCGCACCGGGGAGCTGTTTTTT. This encodes CASNWFAIAGGRTGELFF.

This clonotype was detected only a few times. The genes are TRBV20-1 and TRBJ1-2; possible D gene TRBD1, 6 bases. With 2 bases removed from V and 4 bases from J, the gap between germline ends came to 14 bases. CDR1 and CDR2 (germline): DFQATT, SNEGSKA (reference sequence). The CDR3 spans 14 residues. In DNA, the CDR3 is TGCAGTGCTAGAAGGGACACCTACCTCTATGGCTACACCTTC. Translating it yields CSARRDTYLYGYTF.